The sequence of this T cell receptor beta chain was determined in a study of shared clonotypes between healthy human individuals (dated by TCRdb to 2018 to 2020). Study-wide context: The cohort comprised a couple of women and a few men aged 18 to 49 years. Different laboratories and diverse techniques were used to prepare libraries and sequence TCR repertoires, to increase sequencing depth and limit assay-specific biases. Leukapheresis yielded between about 0.94 and 9.5 billion PBMCs per donor. To estimate repertoire size and how much clonotypes are shared between individuals, the study performed deep sequencing of blood TCR repertoires from a few healthy adults. Per donor, three plates each were used for CD4 naive and CD4 memory, two for CD8 naive, and one for CD8 memory. General conclusions and limits of the study: Naive subsets generally had larger estimated clonotype richness than memory subsets did. Sampling was restricted to blood, and TCR repertoires in tissue are likely to differ from TCR repertoires in blood. Compared with non-shared clonotypes, the clonotypes found in all four sorted-subset donors had higher generation probabilities. Because the study included only a small number of donors, the genetic and exposure-history diversity represented was limited. Approximately 5% of naive CD4, 3.5% of naive CD8, approximately 2.2% of memory CD4, and 0.4% of memory CD8 clonotypes were shared across several donors. Even with the large sequencing depth, rarefaction of the sorted-subset datasets indicated that sequencing was incomplete. Based on pairwise subsampling, the degree of clonotype sharing among donors was expected to be affected by sequencing depth.

On this clone: No cognate antigen has been identified for it. The input lacks base qualities; no much larger clone sits a single base away.

CDR3 length: 18 amino acids, cysteine to phenylalanine. The DNA shown is the 54-base CDR3, in frame from base 1. V is pruned by 4 bases and J by 3 bases, leaving 11 bases of the junction without a gene match. In the germline V gene, CDR1 corresponds to SNHLY and CDR2 to FYNNEI. Healthy HIV-negative adults with no recently reported acute infections or vaccinations were included as donors. Every donor was a Caucasian adult living in Nashville, Tennessee, USA. CD4+ T cells were enriched by magnetic negative selection; naive cells were then positively selected on CD45RA, and the negative fraction formed the memory subset. Blood was obtained by leukapheresis, after which PBMCs were separated by Ficoll-Histopaque density gradient centrifugation and cryopreserved in liquid nitrogen vapor phase. Analytical flow cytometry was used to check the purity and quantity of every magnetically sorted T cell population. Genomic DNA was isolated from each sorted fraction and quantified by UV absorbance on a Nanodrop 2000c.

Using the deep immunoSEQ assay, TCR CDR3 regions were amplified from genomic DNA by multiplex PCR. For each cell subset, the extracted genomic DNA was distributed evenly across all wells of several immunoSEQ 96-well plates, and each plate served as one replicate. Each replicate PCR for sorted subsets received about 210 ng genomic DNA, equal to roughly 30,000 T cell genomes. Purified libraries were quantified with a Qubit 3.0 fluorometer, sized on a Bioanalyzer 2100, and re-quantified with the KAPA Library Quantification kit. Each immunoSEQ 96-well plate was sequenced on its own single-read 150-cycle Illumina NextSeq 550 flow cell. As for the original processing: The immunoSEQ output contained only junctional sequences without quality scores, so filtering could not match that applied to full-length reads. To assign V/J genes and CDR3, sequences were annotated using PyIR, a Python wrapper for IgBLAST v1.9, with IMGT germline references. Any read was removed if the V/J assignment was weak (E-value above 1e-6), the CDR3 was missing, or the read contained stop codons, out-of-frame junctions, or ambiguous translated residues. V3J clonotypes were defined as sequences sharing the same inferred V gene, J gene, and CDR3 amino acid sequence. Percentage overlap between repertoires was calculated by dividing the number of shared unique clonotypes by the size of the smaller repertoire. RTK rarefaction, the Chao1 estimator, and Recon v2.1 estimates of unobserved clonotypes were used to assess repertoire richness. Generation probabilities for all TCRbeta clonotypes obtained by the gDNA method from several donors were computed using OLGA. TCRdb stores this immuneACCESS table with in-frame sequences only. Part of the clones is absent; in the studies checked, under half of the shortfall reflects unresolved V genes, and no reason is known for the rest. From that table come the V and J calls and clone size; the DNA was used to work out D and trimming. This sample holds about 2.3 million clones; 85% to 95% were observed only once. The top ten constitute about 0.39% of the sample.

The chain is encoded by TRBV2 joined to TRBJ1-5; 11 central bases correspond to TRBD1. Sequenced: naive CD4+ T cells from PBMCs. The cell subset or site label, read with the paper, signifies: CD45RA+ positively selected. The TCR comes from a man between 18 and 29 years old in good health. Some clones in this sample may be carry-over from other donors' samples. CDR3 sequence: CASSGSGTGGQINQPQHF. The nucleotide sequence is given as TGTGCCAGCAGTGGTTCCGGGACAGGGGGACAAATCAATCAGCCCCAGCATTTT.